This TCR beta chain was captured in a study of cytomegalovirus exposure and HLA in healthy donors. The primer mix had 60 Vbeta and 13 Jbeta primers. Sequencing was performed with immunoSEQ multiplex PCR; in TCRdb, only in-frame clones are kept and a portion is missing. The sample consists of more than 60,000 clones, about three quarters of them appearing once. Note on this clone: Its cognate antigen is unknown.

Regarding the study as a whole: Previous analysis showed most TCR beta V segments were productive about 90% or about 30% of the time.

The ends lost 5 bases at V and 4 bases at J; junction bases unmatched: 7. This CDR3 is built from 15 residues. Germline CDR1 is SGHTA and CDR2 is FQGNSA. Unrecorded immune exposures were likely, despite nominal health at sampling. Sequenced sample: PBMCs. The chain combines TRBV7-2 with TRBJ1-3; the match to TRBD1 covers 8 bases. This TCR was recovered from a young man in good health and CMV-seronegative. CDR3 sequence: CASSQRTGTGNTIYF. DNA for the CDR3: TGTGCCAGCAGCCAAAGGACAGGGACCGGAAACACCATATATTTT.